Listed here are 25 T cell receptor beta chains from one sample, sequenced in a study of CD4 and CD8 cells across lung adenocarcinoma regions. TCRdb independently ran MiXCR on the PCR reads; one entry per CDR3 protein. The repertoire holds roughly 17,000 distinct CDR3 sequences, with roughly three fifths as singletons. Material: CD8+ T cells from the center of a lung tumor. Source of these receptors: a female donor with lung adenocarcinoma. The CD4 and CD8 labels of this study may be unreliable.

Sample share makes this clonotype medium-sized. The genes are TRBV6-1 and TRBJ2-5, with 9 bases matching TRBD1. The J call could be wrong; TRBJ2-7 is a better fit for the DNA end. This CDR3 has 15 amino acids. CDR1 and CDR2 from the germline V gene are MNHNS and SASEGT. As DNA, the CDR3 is TGTGCCAGCAGTGATTTCAGGACAGGGGTCTACGAGCAGTACTTC. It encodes CASSDFRTGVYEQYF.

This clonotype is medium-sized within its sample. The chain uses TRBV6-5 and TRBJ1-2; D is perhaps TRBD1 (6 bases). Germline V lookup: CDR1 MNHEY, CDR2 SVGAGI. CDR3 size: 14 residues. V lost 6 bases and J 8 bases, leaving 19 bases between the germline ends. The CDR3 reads CASRLLGPGVGYTF. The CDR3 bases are TGTGCCAGCAGGTTACTGGGTCCAGGGGTCGGCTACACCTTC.

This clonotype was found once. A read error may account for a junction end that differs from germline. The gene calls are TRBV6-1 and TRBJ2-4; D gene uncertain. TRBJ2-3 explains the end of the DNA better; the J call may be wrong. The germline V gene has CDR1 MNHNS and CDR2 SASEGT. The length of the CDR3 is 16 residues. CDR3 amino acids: CACSPSGLRAKDIQYF. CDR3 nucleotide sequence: TGTGCCTGCAGCCCCTCCGGGCTGCGAGCCAAAGACATTCAGTATTTT.

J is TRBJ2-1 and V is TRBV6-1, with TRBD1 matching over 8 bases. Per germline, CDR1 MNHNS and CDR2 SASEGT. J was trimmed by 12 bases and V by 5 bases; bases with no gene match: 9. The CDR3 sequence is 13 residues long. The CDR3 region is CASSRTLTGVQFF. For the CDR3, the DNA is TGTGCCAGCAGTCGAACCCTGACAGGGGTGCAGTTCTTC.

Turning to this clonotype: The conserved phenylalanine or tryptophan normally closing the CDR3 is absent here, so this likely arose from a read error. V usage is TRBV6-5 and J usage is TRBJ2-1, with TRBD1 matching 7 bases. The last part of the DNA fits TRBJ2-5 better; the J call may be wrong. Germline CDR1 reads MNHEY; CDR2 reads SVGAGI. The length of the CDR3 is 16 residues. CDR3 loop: CASSCEDREWQETQYL. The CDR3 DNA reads TGTGCCAGCAGTTGCGAAGACAGGGAATGGCAAGAGACCCAGTACTTA.

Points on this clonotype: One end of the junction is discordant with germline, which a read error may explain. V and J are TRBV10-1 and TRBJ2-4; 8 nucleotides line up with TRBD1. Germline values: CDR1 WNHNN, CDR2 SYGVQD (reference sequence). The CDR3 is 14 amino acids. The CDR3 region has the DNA TGCGGCGTCAGGGGGCTGTCAACCAAAAACACTCAGTACTTC. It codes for CGVRGLSTKNTQYF.

The CDR3, as DNA: TGCAGTGCTAGGACTCCTCTCCTCTCCTACAATGAGCAGTTCTTC. Translated: CSARTPLLSYNEQFF. The V and J genes are TRBV20-1 and TRBJ2-1; D ambiguous. This CDR3 is built from 15 residues. Germline lookup yields CDR1 DFQATT and CDR2 SNEGSKA (reference sequence). V lost 3 bases and J 0 bases, leaving 12 bases between the germline ends.

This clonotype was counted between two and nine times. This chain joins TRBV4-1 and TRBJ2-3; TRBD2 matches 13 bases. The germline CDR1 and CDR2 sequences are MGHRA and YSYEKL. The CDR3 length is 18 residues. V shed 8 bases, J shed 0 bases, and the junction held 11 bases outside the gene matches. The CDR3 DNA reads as TGCGCCAGCCGGGAACTAGCGGGGGGGTTCGATAGCACAGATACGCAGTATTTT. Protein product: CASRELAGGFDSTDTQYF.

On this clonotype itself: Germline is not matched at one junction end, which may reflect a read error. CDR3 in DNA: TGTGCCAGCAGTCCTACGGGGCTGCCAGCCAAAAACATTCAGTATTTC. Translated: CASSPTGLPAKNIQYF. The V and J genes are TRBV6-1 and TRBJ2-4; D may be TRBD1 or TRBD2 (5 bases each). CDR1 and CDR2 from the germline V gene are MNHNS and SASEGT. CDR3 length equals 16 residues.

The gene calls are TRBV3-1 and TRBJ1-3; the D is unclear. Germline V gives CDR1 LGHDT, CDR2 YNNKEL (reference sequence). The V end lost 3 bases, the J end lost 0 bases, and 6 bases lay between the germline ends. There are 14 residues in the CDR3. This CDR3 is CASSQQSSGNTIYF. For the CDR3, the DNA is TGTGCCAGCAGCCAGCAGAGCTCTGGAAACACCATATATTTT.

This chain's CDR3 is CASTSNTDTQYF. The CDR3 region has the DNA TGTGCCAGCACCTCCAACACAGATACGCAGTATTTT. The chain combines TRBV3-1 with TRBJ2-3; D gene unclear. The length of the CDR3 is 12 residues. The V gene's germline CDR1 is LGHDT and CDR2 YNNKEL (reference sequence). The germline V and J ends were trimmed by 7 bases and 2 bases, with 7 bases remaining between them.

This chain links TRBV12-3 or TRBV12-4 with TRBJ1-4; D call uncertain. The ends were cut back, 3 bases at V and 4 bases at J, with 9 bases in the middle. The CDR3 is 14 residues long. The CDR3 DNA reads TGTGCCAGCAGTTTGCGGGAGGGTAATGAAAAACTGTTTTTT. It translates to CASSLREGNEKLFF.

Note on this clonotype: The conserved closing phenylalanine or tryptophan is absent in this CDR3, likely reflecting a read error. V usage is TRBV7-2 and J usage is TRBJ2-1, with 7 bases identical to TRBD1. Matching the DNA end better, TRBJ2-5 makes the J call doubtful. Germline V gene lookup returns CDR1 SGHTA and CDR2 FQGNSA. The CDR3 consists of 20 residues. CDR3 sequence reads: CASSLLVGAGTVTRTETQYL. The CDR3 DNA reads TGTGCCAGCAGCCTGTTAGTGGGGGCTGGGACAGTCACCCGTACGGAGACCCAGTACCTC.

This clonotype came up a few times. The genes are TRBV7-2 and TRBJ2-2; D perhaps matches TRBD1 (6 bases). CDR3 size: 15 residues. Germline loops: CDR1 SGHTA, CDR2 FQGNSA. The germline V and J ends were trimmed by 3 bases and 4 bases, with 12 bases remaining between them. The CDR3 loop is CASSFRDTSTGELFF. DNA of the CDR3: TGTGCCAGCAGCTTCCGGGACACCTCCACCGGGGAGCTGTTTTTT.

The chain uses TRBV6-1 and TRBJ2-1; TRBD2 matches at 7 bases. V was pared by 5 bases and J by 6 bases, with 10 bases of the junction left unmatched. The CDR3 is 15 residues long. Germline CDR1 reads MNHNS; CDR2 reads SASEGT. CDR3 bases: TGTGCCAGCAGTCCAAGCGGGAATAACTTCAATGAGCAGTTCTTC. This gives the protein CASSPSGNNFNEQFF.

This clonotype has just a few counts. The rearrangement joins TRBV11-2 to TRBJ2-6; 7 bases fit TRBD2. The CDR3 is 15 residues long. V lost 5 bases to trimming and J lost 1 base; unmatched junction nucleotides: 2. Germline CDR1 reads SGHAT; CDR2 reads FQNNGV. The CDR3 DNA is TGTGCCAGCAGCGGGGGGGTTTCTGGGGCCAACGTCCTGACTTTC. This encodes CASSGGVSGANVLTF.

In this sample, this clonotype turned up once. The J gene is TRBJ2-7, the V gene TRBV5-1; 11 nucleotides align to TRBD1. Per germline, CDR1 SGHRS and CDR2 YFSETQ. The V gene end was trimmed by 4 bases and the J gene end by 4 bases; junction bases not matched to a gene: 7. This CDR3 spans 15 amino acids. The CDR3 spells CASSQGQGVSYEQYF. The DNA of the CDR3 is TGCGCCAGCAGCCAGGGACAGGGGGTTTCTTACGAGCAGTACTTC.

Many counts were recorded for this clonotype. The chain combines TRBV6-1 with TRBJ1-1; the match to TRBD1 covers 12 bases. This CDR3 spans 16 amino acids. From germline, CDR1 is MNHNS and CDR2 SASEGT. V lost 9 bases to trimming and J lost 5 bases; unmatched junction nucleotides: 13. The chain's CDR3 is CASRREGTGGWTEAFF. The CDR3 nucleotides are TGTGCCAGTCGACGTGAAGGGACAGGGGGCTGGACTGAAGCTTTCTTT.

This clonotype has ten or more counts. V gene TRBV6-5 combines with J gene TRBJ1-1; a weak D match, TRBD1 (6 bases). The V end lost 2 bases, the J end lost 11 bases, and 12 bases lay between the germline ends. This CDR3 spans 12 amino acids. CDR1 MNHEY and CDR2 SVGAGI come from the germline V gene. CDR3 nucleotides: TGTGCCAGCAGTTACGGTAGGGGGACGGCTTTCTTT. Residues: CASSYGRGTAFF.

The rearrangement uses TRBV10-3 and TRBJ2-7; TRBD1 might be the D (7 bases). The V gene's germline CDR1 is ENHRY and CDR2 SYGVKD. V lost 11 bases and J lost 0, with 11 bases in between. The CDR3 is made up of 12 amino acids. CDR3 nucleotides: TGTGCCGTGCGGGACAGCTCCTACGAGCAGTACTTC. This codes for CAVRDSSYEQYF.

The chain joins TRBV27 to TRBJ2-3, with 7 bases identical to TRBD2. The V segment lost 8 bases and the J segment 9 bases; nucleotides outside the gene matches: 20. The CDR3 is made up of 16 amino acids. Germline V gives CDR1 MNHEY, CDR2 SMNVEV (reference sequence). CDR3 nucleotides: TGTGCCAGCGCGGCGCTCGGGGGGAGGGGCAAAGAGACGCAGTATTTT. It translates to CASAALGGRGKETQYF.

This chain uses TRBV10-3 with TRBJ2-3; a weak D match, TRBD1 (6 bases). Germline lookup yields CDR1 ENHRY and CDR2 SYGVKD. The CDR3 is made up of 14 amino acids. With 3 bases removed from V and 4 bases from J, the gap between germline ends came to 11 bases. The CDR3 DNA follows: TGTGCCATCAGTGACAGTACAGGGCCAGATACGCAGTATTTT. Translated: CAISDSTGPDTQYF.

The CDR3 coding sequence is TGTGCCAGCATATTCCCCAGGGGCAGAATTAGCACAGATACGCAGTATTTT. The encoded protein is CASIFPRGRISTDTQYF. The chain uses TRBV6-1 and TRBJ2-3; weak D call: TRBD1 (6 bases). Trimming removed 7 bases from V and 0 bases from J, with 20 bases in between. From germline, CDR1 is MNHNS and CDR2 SASEGT. The CDR3 is 17 amino acids.

Here the CDR3 reads CASSQDGGSGGGTDTQYF. The CDR3 bases are TGTGCCAGCAGCCAAGATGGCGGTTCGGGCGGGGGCACAGATACGCAGTATTTT. The gene calls are TRBV4-2 and TRBJ2-3; possibly TRBD2 for D (6 bases). With 0 bases removed from V and 1 base from J, the gap between germline ends came to 17 bases. The CDR3 sequence is 18 residues long. Germline V gene lookup returns CDR1 LGHNA and CDR2 YNFKEQ.

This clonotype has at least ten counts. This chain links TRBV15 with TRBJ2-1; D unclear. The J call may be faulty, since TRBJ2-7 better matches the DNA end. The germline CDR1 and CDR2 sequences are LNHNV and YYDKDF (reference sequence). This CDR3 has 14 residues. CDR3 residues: CATSRDAGPYEQYF. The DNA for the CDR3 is TGTGCCACCAGCAGAGATGCAGGCCCCTACGAGCAGTACTTC.